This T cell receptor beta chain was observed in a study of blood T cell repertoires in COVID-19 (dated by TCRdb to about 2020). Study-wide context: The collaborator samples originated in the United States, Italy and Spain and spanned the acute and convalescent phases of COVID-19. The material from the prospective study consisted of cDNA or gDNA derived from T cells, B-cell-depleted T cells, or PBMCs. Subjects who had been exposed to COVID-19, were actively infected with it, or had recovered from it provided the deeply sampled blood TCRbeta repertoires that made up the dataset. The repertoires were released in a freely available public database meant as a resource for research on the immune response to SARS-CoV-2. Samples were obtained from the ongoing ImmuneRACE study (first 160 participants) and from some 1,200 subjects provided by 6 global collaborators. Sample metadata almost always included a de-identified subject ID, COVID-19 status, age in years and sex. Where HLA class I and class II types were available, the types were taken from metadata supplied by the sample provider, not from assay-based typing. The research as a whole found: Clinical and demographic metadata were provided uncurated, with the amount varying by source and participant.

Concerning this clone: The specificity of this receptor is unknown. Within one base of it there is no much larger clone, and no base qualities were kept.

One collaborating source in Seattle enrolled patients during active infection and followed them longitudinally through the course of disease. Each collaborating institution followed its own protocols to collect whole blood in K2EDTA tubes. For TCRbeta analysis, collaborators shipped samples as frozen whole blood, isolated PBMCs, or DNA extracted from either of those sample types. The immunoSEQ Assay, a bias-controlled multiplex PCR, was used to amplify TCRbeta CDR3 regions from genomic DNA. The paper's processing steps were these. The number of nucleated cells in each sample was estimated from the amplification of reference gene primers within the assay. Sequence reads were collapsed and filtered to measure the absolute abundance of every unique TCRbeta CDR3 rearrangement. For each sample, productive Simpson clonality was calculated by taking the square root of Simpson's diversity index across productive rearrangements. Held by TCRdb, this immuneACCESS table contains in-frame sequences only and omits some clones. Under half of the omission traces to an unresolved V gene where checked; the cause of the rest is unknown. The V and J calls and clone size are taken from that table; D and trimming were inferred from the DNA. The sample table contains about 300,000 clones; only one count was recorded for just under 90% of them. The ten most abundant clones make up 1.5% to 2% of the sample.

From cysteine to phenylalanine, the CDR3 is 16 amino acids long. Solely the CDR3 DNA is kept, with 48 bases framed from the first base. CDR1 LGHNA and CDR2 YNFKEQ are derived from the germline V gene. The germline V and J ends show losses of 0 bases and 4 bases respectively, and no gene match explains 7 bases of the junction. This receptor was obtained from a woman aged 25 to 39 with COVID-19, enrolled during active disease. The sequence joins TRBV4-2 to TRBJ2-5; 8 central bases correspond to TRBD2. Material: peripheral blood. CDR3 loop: CASSQEVSGVLETQYF. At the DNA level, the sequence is TGTGCCAGCAGCCAAGAAGTTAGCGGGGTCTTAGAGACCCAGTACTTC.